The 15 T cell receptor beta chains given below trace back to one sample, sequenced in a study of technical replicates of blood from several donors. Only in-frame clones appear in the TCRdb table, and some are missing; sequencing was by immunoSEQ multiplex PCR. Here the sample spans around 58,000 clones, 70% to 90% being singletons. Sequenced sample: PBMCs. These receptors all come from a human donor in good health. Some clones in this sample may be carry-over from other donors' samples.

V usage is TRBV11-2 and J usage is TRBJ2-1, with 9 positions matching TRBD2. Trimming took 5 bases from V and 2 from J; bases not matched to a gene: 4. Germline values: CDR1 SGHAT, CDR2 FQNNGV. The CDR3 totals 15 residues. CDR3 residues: CASSVAGVAYNEQFF. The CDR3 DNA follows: TGTGCCAGCAGCGTAGCGGGAGTAGCCTACAATGAGCAGTTCTTC.

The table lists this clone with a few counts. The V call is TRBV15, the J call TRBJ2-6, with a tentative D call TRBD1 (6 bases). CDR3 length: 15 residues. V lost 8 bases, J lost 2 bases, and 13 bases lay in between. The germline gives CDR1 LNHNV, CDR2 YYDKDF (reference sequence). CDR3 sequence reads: CATAEGEAGANVLTF. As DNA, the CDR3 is TGTGCCACCGCTGAGGGGGAAGCTGGGGCCAACGTCCTGACTTTC. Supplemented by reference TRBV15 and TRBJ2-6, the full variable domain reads DAMVIQNPRYQVTQFGKPVTLSCSQTLNHNVMYWYQQKSSQAPKLLFHYYDKDFNNEADTPDNFQSRRPNTSFCFLDIRSPGLGDTAMYLCATAEGEAGANVLTFGAGSRLTVL.

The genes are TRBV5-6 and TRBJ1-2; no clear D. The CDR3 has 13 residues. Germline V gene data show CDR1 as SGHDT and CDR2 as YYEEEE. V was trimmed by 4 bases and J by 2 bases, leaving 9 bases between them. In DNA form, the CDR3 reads TGTGCCAGCAGCCGCGACGGGAACTATGGCTACACCTTC. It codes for CASSRDGNYGYTF.

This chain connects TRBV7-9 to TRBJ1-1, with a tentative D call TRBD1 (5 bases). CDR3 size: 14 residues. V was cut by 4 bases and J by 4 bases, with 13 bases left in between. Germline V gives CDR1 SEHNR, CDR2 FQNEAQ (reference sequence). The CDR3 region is CASSYGGSSTEAFF. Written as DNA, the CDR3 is TGTGCCAGCAGCTATGGGGGGAGTAGCACTGAAGCTTTCTTT. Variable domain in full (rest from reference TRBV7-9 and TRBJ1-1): DTGVSQNPRHKITKRGQNVTFRCDPISEHNRLYWYRQTLGQGPEFLTYFQNEAQLEKSRLLSDRFSAERPKGSFSTLEIQRTEQGDSAMYLCASSYGGSSTEAFFGQGTRLTVV.

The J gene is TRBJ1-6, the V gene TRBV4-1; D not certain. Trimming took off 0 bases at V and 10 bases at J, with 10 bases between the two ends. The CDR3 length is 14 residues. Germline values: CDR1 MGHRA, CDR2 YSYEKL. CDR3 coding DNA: TGCGCCAGCAGCCAAGACTACGGGGAATCACCCCTCCACTTT. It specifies CASSQDYGESPLHF.

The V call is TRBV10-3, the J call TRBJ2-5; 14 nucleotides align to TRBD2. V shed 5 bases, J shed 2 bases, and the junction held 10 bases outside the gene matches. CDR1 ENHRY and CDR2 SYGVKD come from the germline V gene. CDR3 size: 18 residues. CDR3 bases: TGTGCCATCAGTCCCGGACTAGCGGGGGGCCCCCCTCAAGAGACCCAGTACTTC. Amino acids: CAISPGLAGGPPQETQYF.

The chain's CDR3 is CASSFDRGHTYTGELFF. Here the CDR3 DNA reads TGTGCCAGCAGCTTCGACAGGGGCCACACCTACACCGGGGAGCTGTTTTTT. J is TRBJ2-2 and V is TRBV7-2; 8 bases are a match to TRBD1. CDR3 length: 17 residues. Per germline, CDR1 SGHTA and CDR2 FQGNSA. V lost 3 bases and J lost 3; bases outside the gene matches: 9.

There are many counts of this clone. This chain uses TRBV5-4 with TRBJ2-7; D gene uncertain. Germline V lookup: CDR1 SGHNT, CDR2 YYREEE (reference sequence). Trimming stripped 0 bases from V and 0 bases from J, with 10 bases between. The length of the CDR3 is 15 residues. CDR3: CASSLDAGYSYEQYF. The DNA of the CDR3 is TGTGCCAGCAGCTTGGATGCAGGATACTCCTACGAGCAGTACTTC.

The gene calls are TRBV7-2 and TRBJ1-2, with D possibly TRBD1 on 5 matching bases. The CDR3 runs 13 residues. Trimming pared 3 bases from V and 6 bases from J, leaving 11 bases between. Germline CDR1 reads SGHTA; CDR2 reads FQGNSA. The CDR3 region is CASSFGGVDGYTF. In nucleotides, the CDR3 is TGTGCCAGCAGCTTTGGAGGGGTTGATGGCTACACCTTC.

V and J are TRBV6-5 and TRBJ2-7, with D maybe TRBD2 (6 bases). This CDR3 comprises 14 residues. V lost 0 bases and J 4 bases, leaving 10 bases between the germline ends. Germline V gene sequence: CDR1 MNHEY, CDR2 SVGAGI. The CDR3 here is CASSYSPGRYEQYF. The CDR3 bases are TGTGCCAGCAGTTACTCCCCGGGGAGGTACGAGCAGTACTTC.

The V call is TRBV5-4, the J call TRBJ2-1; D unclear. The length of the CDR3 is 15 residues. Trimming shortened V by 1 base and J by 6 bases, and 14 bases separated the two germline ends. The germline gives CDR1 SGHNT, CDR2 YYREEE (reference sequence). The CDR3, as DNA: TGTGCCAGCAGCTTGTTAAGCGATCCCCTCAATGAGCAGTTCTTC. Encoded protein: CASSLLSDPLNEQFF.

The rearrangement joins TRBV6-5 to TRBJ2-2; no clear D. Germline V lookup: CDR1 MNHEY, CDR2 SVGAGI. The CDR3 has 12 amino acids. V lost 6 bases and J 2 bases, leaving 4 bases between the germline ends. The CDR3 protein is CASSSNTGELFF. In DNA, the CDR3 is TGTGCCAGCAGCTCTAACACCGGGGAGCTGTTTTTT.

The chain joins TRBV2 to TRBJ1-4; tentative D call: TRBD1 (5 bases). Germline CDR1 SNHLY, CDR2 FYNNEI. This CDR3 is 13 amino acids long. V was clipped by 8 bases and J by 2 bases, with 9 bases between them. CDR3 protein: CASRWGTNEKLFF. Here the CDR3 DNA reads TGTGCCAGCCGGTGGGGCACTAATGAAAAACTGTTTTTT. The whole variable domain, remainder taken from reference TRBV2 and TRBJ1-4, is EPEVTQTPSHQVTQMGQEVILRCVPISNHLYFYWYRQILGQKVEFLVSFYNNEISEKSEIFDDQFSVERPDGSNFTLKIRSTKLEDSAMYFCASRWGTNEKLFFGSGTQLSVL.

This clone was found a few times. CDR3 in DNA: TGTGCCAGCAGCCAAGAGGTCGGATCGACAGGGGTCGTTAGCAATCAGCCCCAGCATTTT. It encodes CASSQEVGSTGVVSNQPQHF. The chain employs TRBV14 and TRBJ1-5, with 8 bases matching TRBD1. CDR1 and CDR2 from the germline V gene are SGHDN and FVKESK. There are 20 residues in the CDR3. The ends lost 0 bases at V and 0 bases at J; junction bases unmatched: 13.

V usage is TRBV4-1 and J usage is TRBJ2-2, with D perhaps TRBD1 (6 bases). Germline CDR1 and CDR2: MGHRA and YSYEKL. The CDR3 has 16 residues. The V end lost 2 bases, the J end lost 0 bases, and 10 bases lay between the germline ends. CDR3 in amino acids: CASSQRDTSNTGELFF. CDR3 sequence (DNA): TGCGCCAGCAGCCAACGGGACACCTCGAACACCGGGGAGCTGTTTTTT.